What follows are 16 T cell receptor beta chains derived from one specimen sequenced in a study of blood T cell repertoires in COVID-19. Libraries were prepared by immunoSEQ multiplex PCR; TCRdb keeps only in-frame clonotypes and omits some of them. The data hold roughly 100,000 clones, with 80% to 90% observed a single time. The sample comprised peripheral blood. All receptors derive from a woman older than 75 with active COVID-19.

This clone was observed a few times. The V gene is TRBV7-9, the J gene TRBJ2-1; 14 nucleotides align to TRBD2. V shed 7 bases and J 0 bases; nucleotides not matched to a gene: 2. This CDR3 has 16 amino acids. CDR1 SEHNR and CDR2 FQNEAQ come from the germline V gene (reference sequence). The CDR3 sequence: CASTGTSGSSYNEQFF. The CDR3 DNA follows: TGTGCCAGCACCGGGACTAGCGGGAGCTCCTACAATGAGCAGTTCTTC.

The rearrangement uses TRBV19 and TRBJ2-3, with TRBD2 identical over 10 bases. Per germline, CDR1 LNHDA and CDR2 SQIVND (reference sequence). This CDR3 is built from 16 residues. J lost 0 bases, V lost 3 bases, and 3 bases had no gene match. CDR3 loop: CASSIPSGGSTDTQYF. CDR3 coding DNA: TGTGCCAGTAGTATCCCTAGCGGGGGTAGCACAGATACGCAGTATTTT.

The chain has TRBV6-5 and TRBJ1-5; TRBD1 might be the D (5 bases). The CDR3 is made up of 15 amino acids. CDR1 and CDR2 (germline): MNHEY, SVGAGI. Trimming took off 6 bases at V and 4 bases at J, with 16 bases between the two ends. The CDR3 sequence is CASRALQVGNQPQHF. In DNA form, the CDR3 reads TGTGCCAGCAGGGCTCTACAGGTGGGAAATCAGCCCCAGCATTTT.

The chain carries TRBV30 and TRBJ2-1, with no clear D. CDR1 GTSNPN and CDR2 SVGIG come from the germline V gene (reference sequence). This CDR3 is built from 13 residues. The V end lost 4 bases, the J end lost 7 bases, and 14 bases lay between the germline ends. As DNA, the CDR3 is TGTGCCTGGAATAGTGGAGCCCTTAATGAGCAGTTCTTC. Translated: CAWNSGALNEQFF.

DNA for the CDR3: TGTGCCACCAGTAGGGGTTACGATGAAAAACTGTTTTTT. This codes for CATSRGYDEKLFF. The chain combines TRBV24-1 with TRBJ1-4, with D tentatively TRBD1 (5 bases). This CDR3 has 13 residues. The V end lost 6 bases, the J end lost 6 bases, and 10 bases lay between the germline ends. The germline V gene has CDR1 KGHDR and CDR2 SFDVKD.

The chain combines TRBV7-2 with TRBJ2-3, with TRBD2 as a possible D gene (5 bases). CDR3 length: 14 amino acids. Germline V gene sequence: CDR1 SGHTA, CDR2 FQGNSA. Trimming took off 6 bases at V and 3 bases at J, with 13 bases between the two ends. CDR3 sequence reads: CASRTGIETDTQYF. CDR3 coding DNA: TGTGCCAGCAGAACCGGGATTGAGACAGATACGCAGTATTTT.

The rearrangement joins TRBV28 to TRBJ2-7; weak D call: TRBD2 (6 bases). Trimming took off 7 bases at V and 4 bases at J, with 17 bases between the two ends. The CDR3 is 14 residues long. CDR1 is MDHEN, CDR2 SYDVKM, per germline. This chain's CDR3 is CASIPAGGKYEQYF. Here the CDR3 DNA reads TGTGCCAGCATCCCCGCTGGGGGGAAATACGAGCAGTACTTC.

This clone occurred once. This chain links TRBV24-1 with TRBJ2-5, with D hard to call. The CDR3 has 11 residues. CDR1 is KGHDR and CDR2 is SFDVKD in the germline V gene. Trimming pared 4 bases from V and 9 bases from J, leaving 8 bases between. The CDR3 region is CATSDSRSQYF. CDR3 in DNA: TGTGCCACCAGTGACTCCAGATCCCAGTACTTC.

This clone occurred a few times. This chain connects TRBV4-1 to TRBJ1-1; no clear D. V lost 2 bases and J 1 base, leaving 11 bases between the germline ends. Germline assignment: CDR1 MGHRA and CDR2 YSYEKL. There are 15 residues in the CDR3. The DNA of the CDR3 is TGCGCCAGCAGCCAATATACTTACGGGAACACTGAAGCTTTCTTT. This codes for CASSQYTYGNTEAFF.

Points on this clone: The sample holds other DNA sequences that translate to the same CDR3. The chain has TRBV19 and TRBJ2-7; D gene unclear. V dropped 3 bases and J dropped 1 base, with 7 bases sitting between them. Germline values: CDR1 LNHDA, CDR2 SQIVND (reference sequence). This CDR3 is 13 amino acids long. Written as DNA, the CDR3 is TGTGCCAGTAGTATTGGCCCTTCCTACGAGCAGTACTTC. It translates to CASSIGPSYEQYF.

V usage is TRBV28 and J usage is TRBJ2-5; 8 bases match TRBD1. The junction had 11 bases not matched to a gene; V was cut back by 6 bases and J by 5 bases. There are 15 residues in the CDR3. CDR1 and CDR2 from the germline V gene are MDHEN and SYDVKM. This chain's CDR3 is CASRSFRGPGETQYF. DNA for the CDR3: TGTGCCAGCAGATCCTTCAGGGGGCCGGGGGAGACCCAGTACTTC.

J is TRBJ2-7 and V is TRBV15, with 7 bases that match TRBD2. V was pared by 0 bases and J by 3 bases, with 11 bases of the junction left unmatched. The CDR3 consists of 17 residues. From germline, CDR1 is LNHNV and CDR2 YYDKDF (reference sequence). CDR3: CATSRDFSLGTNYEQYF. CDR3 in DNA: TGTGCCACCAGCAGAGATTTTTCGTTGGGGACTAACTACGAGCAGTACTTC.

The V and J genes are TRBV28 and TRBJ2-7; a weak D match, TRBD1 (6 bases). CDR1 and CDR2 (germline): MDHEN, SYDVKM. Trimming left V 3 bases short and J 1 base short, with 16 bases between. The CDR3 contains 16 residues. This CDR3 reads CASSLTGPLRSYEQYF. For the CDR3, the DNA is TGTGCCAGCAGTTTGACAGGCCCATTGAGGTCCTACGAGCAGTACTTC.

The V gene is TRBV19, the J gene TRBJ1-1, with 7 nucleotides matching TRBD1. The V segment lost 3 bases and the J segment 5 bases; nucleotides outside the gene matches: 9. Germline CDR1 is LNHDA and CDR2 is SQIVND (reference sequence). This CDR3 contains 15 residues. Written as DNA, the CDR3 is TGTGCCAGTAGTATTTTACAGGGGAAGGGTACTGAAGCTTTCTTT. Protein sequence: CASSILQGKGTEAFF.

The rearrangement links TRBV19 to TRBJ1-1, with 7 bases identical to TRBD1. CDR3 length equals 13 residues. With V trimmed by 7 bases and J by 1 base, 3 bases remained unmatched. The germline gives CDR1 LNHDA, CDR2 SQIVND (reference sequence). The CDR3 bases are TGTGCCAGTATAGGACAGGAGAACACTGAAGCTTTCTTT. This gives the protein CASIGQENTEAFF. Together with reference TRBV19 and TRBJ1-1, the CDR3 gives the full variable domain: DGGITQSPKYLFRKEGQNVTLSCEQNLNHDAMYWYRQDPGQGLRLIYYSQIVNDFQKGDIAEGYSVSREKKESFPLTVTSAQKNPTAFYLCASIGQENTEAFFGQGTRLTVV.

The chain uses TRBV9 and TRBJ1-5, with 7 nucleotides matching TRBD1. Germline V CDR1 and CDR2: SGDLS, YYNGEE. Trimming took 4 bases from V and 7 from J; bases not matched to a gene: 11. The CDR3 has 15 amino acids. CDR3: CASSKGGIYWQPQHF. In DNA form, the CDR3 reads TGTGCCAGCAGCAAAGGGGGCATTTATTGGCAGCCCCAGCATTTT. Supplemented by reference TRBV9 and TRBJ1-5, the full variable domain reads DSGVTQTPKHLITATGQRVTLRCSPRSGDLSVYWYQQSLDQGLQFLIQYYNGEERAKGNILERFSAQQFPDLHSELNLSSLELGDSALYFCASSKGGIYWQPQHFGDGTRLSIL.